This T cell receptor (beta chain) was captured in a study of control samples from healthy donors and cancer patients (TCRdb year 2020). A word on this clone: Its antigen specificity is not known. No much larger clone exists at a distance of one base, and base qualities are not known.

Measured from the cysteine to the phenylalanine, the CDR3 is 14 residues long. The only DNA kept is the CDR3, 42 bases in frame from the first base. CDR1 and CDR2, looked up from the germline V gene, are MRHNA and SNTAGT. At the junction V is shortened by 3 bases and J by 0 bases, with 9 bases in between. The receptor library was made with the immunoSEQ multiplex PCR assay. In TCRdb, the immuneACCESS table is reduced to in-frame sequences with V and J assigned. These tables do not hold every clone; where another copy was compared, an unresolved V gene accounts for under half, and the others remain unexplained. This sample is represented by about 86,000 clones; approximately 93% of them were singletons. Approximately 1.5% of the sample is taken by the ten largest.

The chain joins TRBV6-4 to TRBJ2-7; no D segment can be confidently identified. This clonotype was sampled from a woman in her twenties or thirties in good health. The specimen was blood. The DNA sequence is given as TGTGCCAGCAGTGAAAGCGATAGCTCCTACGAGCAGTACTTC. Protein translation: CASSESDSSYEQYF.